These T cell receptor beta chains were read from a single sample in a study of blood T cells in healthy people across ages. Using its own MiXCR run on the 5' RACE reads, TCRdb lists one record per CDR3 protein. The data contain roughly 800,000 distinct CDR3 sequences, roughly 50% of them singletons. The sequenced material came from blood. These receptors originate from a man aged 30 to 39 in good health. Each CDR3 is given with its conserved first and last residue.

v_call cdr3_aa
TRBV25-1 CASSSTDREETQYF
TRBV12-3/TRBV12-4 CASTPTGLHTEAFF
TRBV7-7 CASSRRQGLEQYF
TRBV4-2 CASSQRMGQGSGYTF
TRBV27 CASSFLGQGAQPQETQYF
TRBV29-1 CSVRTGGDGYEQYF
TRBV4-3 CASSQELWEAGTASSGANVLTF
TRBV29-1 CSVVAGGKETQYF
TRBV20-1 CSVSSGVVTDTQYF
TRBV3-1 CASSQDYLGLAGGLYEQYF
TRBV28 CASTRAGGRDTDTQYF
TRBV4-1 CASSKEGTGTGSYEQYF
TRBV18 CASSPPTGRSSYEQYF
TRBV7-2 CASSSRQTSGGYEQYF
TRBV4-2 CASSQGGGDYEQNF
TRBV29-1 CSVGQGEKLFF
TRBV20-1 CNARDRMNTEAFF
TRBV29-1 CSVLAGESYEQYF
TRBV15 CATSREDRSRSYTF
TRBV20-1 CSASGGAREQFF
TRBV6-6 CASNQWDRDKYTGELFF
TRBV6-5 CASSKGDTDYGYTF
TRBV24-1 CATSDSPGQGVWEAQYF
TRBV4-2 CASSPSAVKETQYF
TRBV6-2/TRBV6-3 CASRGSGKFTYEQYF
TRBV4-2 CASSLESGTGTGYTF
TRBV29-1 CSVARPVTSGSAFF
TRBV30 CAWSVGFYEQYF
TRBV4-2 CASSQELGSYEQYF
TRBV15 CATSRVRGDNYEQYF
TRBV4-2 CASSHGTGEGNSPLHF
TRBV24-1 CATAREADRDEQFF
TRBV29-1 CSVEDPEREGFYEQFF
TRBV29-1 CSVESRRGRSYEQYF
TRBV28 CASSSPTGTSGANVLTF
TRBV27 CASSKQGHNSYEQYF
TRBV29-1 CSVGGPDRNQPQHF
TRBV2 CASSVTSGRASTDTQYF
TRBV7-9 CASSTLGLAGLEQFF
TRBV5-8 CASSLGNSQETQYF
TRBV29-1 CSVLGRDSGANVLTF
TRBV29-1 CSVLPGIRTRYF
TRBV9 CASSVWGWNQPQHF
TRBV7-2 CASSLVGTGGLSYEQYF
TRBV7-8 CASSPLASETQYF
TRBV4-2 CASSQMYGVRYEQYF
TRBV5-6 CASSLTLGHYEQYF
TRBV4-1 CASSASGRNNEQYF
TRBV6-1 CASSRGGGESEAFF
TRBV4-2 CASSQGYREGAGELFF
TRBV13 CASHGTDTQYF
TRBV28 CASRRAGKETQYF
TRBV2 CASSDFQGNNYGYTF